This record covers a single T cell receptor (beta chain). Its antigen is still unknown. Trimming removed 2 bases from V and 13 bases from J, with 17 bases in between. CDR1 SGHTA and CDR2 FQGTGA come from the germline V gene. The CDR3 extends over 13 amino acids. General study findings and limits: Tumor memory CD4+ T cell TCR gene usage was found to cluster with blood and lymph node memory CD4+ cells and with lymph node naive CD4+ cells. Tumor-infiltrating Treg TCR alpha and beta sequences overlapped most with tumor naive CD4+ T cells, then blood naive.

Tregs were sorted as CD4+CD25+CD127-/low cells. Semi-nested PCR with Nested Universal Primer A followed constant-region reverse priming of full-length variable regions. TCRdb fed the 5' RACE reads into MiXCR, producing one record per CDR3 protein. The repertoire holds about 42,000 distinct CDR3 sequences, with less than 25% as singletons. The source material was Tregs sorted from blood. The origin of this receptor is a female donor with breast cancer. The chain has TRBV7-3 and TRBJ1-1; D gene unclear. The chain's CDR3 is CASSLGSRQARFF. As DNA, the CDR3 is TGTGCCAGCAGCTTAGGGTCTCGGCAGGCCCGTTTCTTT. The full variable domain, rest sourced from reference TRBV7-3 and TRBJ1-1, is GAGVSQTPSNKVTEKGKYVELRCDPISGHTALYWYRQSLGQGPEFLIYFQGTGAADDSGLPNDRFFAVRPEGSVSTLKIQRTERGDSAVYLCASSLGSRQARFFGQGTRLTVV.